The rows below give T cell receptor beta chains drawn from one sample of a study of OX40 agonist ivuxolimab in advanced cancers. Generated by immunoSEQ multiplex PCR, the TCRdb table keeps only in-frame clones and is missing some. The sample lists roughly 24,000 clones; around 89% were seen once. The sample here was CD4+ or CD8+ T cells sorted from blood, taken in a trial of the OX40 agonist ivuxolimab. All receptors derive from an adult with an advanced solid tumor such as melanoma, head and neck, liver or kidney cancer. The CDR3 runs from the conserved cysteine through the conserved F or W. A D gene is named only where the DNA matches it firmly. The size of a clone is reported for some rows only, either as once, few or many, or as a class for expanded clones.

- - TRBJ1-4 TRBV4-1 CASSRTLEKLFF TGCGCCAGCAGCCGGACCCTGGAAAAACTGTTTTTT
- TRBD2 TRBJ2-7 TRBV15 CATSRGLAGAYEQYF TGTGCCACCAGCAGAGGACTAGCGGGGGCCTACGAGCAGTACTTC
- - TRBJ2-7 TRBV11-2 CASRPIRAPYEQYF TGTGCCAGCAGGCCAATTCGGGCCCCTTACGAGCAGTACTTC
few - TRBJ1-2 TRBV5-8 CASSEANPNYGYTF TGTGCCAGCAGCGAGGCTAATCCTAACTATGGCTACACCTTC
- - TRBJ2-1 TRBV18 CASSTPGNEQFF TGTGCCAGCTCAACTCCTGGCAATGAGCAGTTCTTC
- TRBD1 TRBJ2-1 TRBV27 CASSFRTGTGGYNEQFF TGTGCCAGCAGTTTTCGTACCGGGACAGGGGGCTACAATGAGCAGTTCTTC
- TRBD2 TRBJ2-1 TRBV27 CASNQLAGGGWNNEQFF TGTGCCAGCAACCAACTAGCGGGGGGCGGATGGAACAATGAGCAGTTCTTC
- - TRBJ1-6 TRBV15 CATSRDSNSPLHF TGTGCCACCAGCAGAGATTCAAATTCACCCCTCCACTTT
- TRBD2 TRBJ2-5 TRBV9 CASSVSQGLAQETQYF TGTGCCAGCAGCGTTTCCCAGGGACTAGCCCAAGAGACCCAGTACTTC
few - TRBJ2-1 TRBV27 CASSPGLRYNEQFF TGTGCCAGCAGCCCCGGGTTGCGCTACAATGAGCAGTTCTTC
- - TRBJ1-6 TRBV5-1 CASSLEVRDSPLHF TGCGCCAGCAGCTTGGAAGTCAGAGATTCACCCCTCCACTTT
- - TRBJ1-2 TRBV12-5 CASAPDFHGYTF TGTGCTAGTGCCCCGGACTTCCATGGCTACACCTTC
- - TRBJ1-1 TRBV30 CAWSTSKGSRTEAFF TGTGCCTGGAGTACATCAAAAGGGTCGAGGACTGAAGCTTTCTTT
- - TRBJ1-2 TRBV28 CASSLLIASRGHARYGYTF TGTGCCAGCAGTTTATTGATTGCTTCCCGGGGTCATGCTAGGTATGGCTACACCTTC
- TRBD1 TRBJ2-1 TRBV5-1 CASSKGQGSYNEQFF TGCGCCAGCAGCAAGGGACAGGGCTCCTACAATGAGCAGTTCTTC
- - TRBJ1-2 TRBV30 CAWSVQLNYGYTF TGTGCCTGGAGCGTACAGCTAAACTATGGCTACACCTTC
- - TRBJ2-2 TRBV30 CAWGQSVGELFF TGTGCCTGGGGACAGTCGGTGGGGGAGCTGTTTTTT
- - TRBJ2-7 TRBV7-9 CASSLDDGPYEQYF TGTGCCAGCAGCTTAGACGACGGCCCCTACGAGCAGTACTTC
- TRBD2 TRBJ2-7 TRBV15 CATSPPLGAGEYEQYF TGTGCCACCAGCCCCCCGCTGGGCGCGGGAGAGTACGAGCAGTACTTC
- TRBD2 TRBJ2-3 TRBV29-1 CSADRNLAGGYTQYF TGCAGCGCCGACCGGAATCTAGCGGGGGGGTATACGCAGTATTTT
once TRBD1 TRBJ1-2 TRBV15 CATSRDRIYGYTF TGTGCCACCAGCAGGGACAGGATCTATGGCTACACCTTC
- TRBD1 TRBJ2-5 TRBV27 CASSSGQAQETQYF TGTGCCAGCAGTTCCGGACAGGCCCAAGAGACCCAGTACTTC
- - TRBJ2-1 TRBV6-1 CASSLGASSYNEQFF TGTGCCAGCAGCCTGGGTGCTAGCAGTTACAATGAGCAGTTCTTC